This T cell receptor (beta chain) was sequenced for a study of graft-versus-host responses after intestinal transplantation. Study background: In this cohort, recipients had multivisceral, liver-intestinal, or isolated intestinal transplants. Among the recipients, all got anti-thymocyte globulin induction and then tacrolimus and steroids for about 3 years. General observations from the study: The highest levels of circulating GvH clones went along with early declines in HvG clones after transplant. GvH clones were identified in recipient marrow, with some first appearing in ileum or blood.

The trim removed 6 bases at V and 6 bases at J, leaving 10 bases unmatched. CDR3 size: 15 residues. Germline V CDR1 and CDR2: LNHDA, SQIVND (reference sequence). With respect to this clone: Antigen specificity is unknown.

Repertoires were generated with immunoSEQ multiplex PCR, while TCRdb's copy carries only in-frame clones and drops some. The sample holds around 100,000 clones; about 88% are singletons and the top ten take around 0.98%. This clonotype was sampled from a human donor who was the organ donor for an intestinal transplant. The sample in question was unstimulated CD4+ T cells sorted from spleen or lymph node cells, obtained before transplant. The rearrangement links TRBV19 to TRBJ1-5; 8 nucleotides align to TRBD1. The CDR3 DNA follows: TGTGCCAGTAGAAGGATTACAGGGGGACGTCAGCCCCAGCATTTT. Encoded protein: CASRRITGGRQPQHF.